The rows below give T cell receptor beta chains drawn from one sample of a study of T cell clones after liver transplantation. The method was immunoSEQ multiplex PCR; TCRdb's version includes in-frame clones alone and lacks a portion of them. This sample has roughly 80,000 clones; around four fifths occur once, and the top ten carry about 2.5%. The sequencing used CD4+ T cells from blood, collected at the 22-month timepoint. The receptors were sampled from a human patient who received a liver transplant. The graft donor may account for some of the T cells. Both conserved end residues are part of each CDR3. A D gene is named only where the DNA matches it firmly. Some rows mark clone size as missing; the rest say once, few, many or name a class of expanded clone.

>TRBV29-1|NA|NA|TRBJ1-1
CSVDGGPGTEAFF
TGCAGCGTTGACGGGGGGCCAGGAACTGAAGCTTTCTTT
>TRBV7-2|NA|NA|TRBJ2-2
CASSSIWTAANTGELFF
TGTGCCAGCAGCTCCATTTGGACAGCGGCGAACACCGGGGAGCTGTTTTTT
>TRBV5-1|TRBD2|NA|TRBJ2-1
CASTPTSGGRNEQFF
TGCGCCAGCACCCCGACTAGCGGGGGCCGCAATGAGCAGTTCTTC
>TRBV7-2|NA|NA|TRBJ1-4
CASSSPRVRHEKLFF
TGTGCCAGCAGCTCTCCCAGGGTCCGCCATGAAAAACTGTTTTTT
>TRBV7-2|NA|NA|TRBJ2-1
CASSLIMDGLKEQFF
TGTGCCAGCAGCCTAATTATGGACGGCCTTAAGGAGCAGTTCTTC
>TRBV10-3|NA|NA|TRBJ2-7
CAISSSSYEQYF
TGTGCCATCTCTTCGAGCTCCTACGAGCAGTACTTC
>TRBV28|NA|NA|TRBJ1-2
CASHLTGIAGYTF
TGTGCCAGCCACCTTACAGGGATAGCTGGCTACACCTTC
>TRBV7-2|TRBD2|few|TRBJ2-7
CASSEGRLAEGYEQYF
TGTGCCAGCAGCGAAGGAAGACTAGCGGAGGGCTACGAGCAGTACTTC
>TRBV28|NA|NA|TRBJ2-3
CASKGGVSTDTQYF
TGTGCCAGCAAGGGCGGGGTTAGCACAGATACGCAGTATTTT
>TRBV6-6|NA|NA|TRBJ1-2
CASDWQLSRYGYTF
TGTGCCAGCGATTGGCAGCTCAGCCGCTATGGCTACACCTTC
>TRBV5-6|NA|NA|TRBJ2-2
CASSMELFF
TGTGCCAGCAGCATGGAGCTGTTTTTT
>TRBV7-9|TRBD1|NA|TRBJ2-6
CASSFFFQGASGANVLTF
TGTGCCAGCAGCTTCTTTTTCCAGGGGGCGTCTGGGGCCAACGTCCTGACTTTC
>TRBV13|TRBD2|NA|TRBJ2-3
CASSPGLATSTDTQYF
TGTGCCAGCAGTCCGGGACTAGCGACTAGCACAGATACGCAGTATTTT
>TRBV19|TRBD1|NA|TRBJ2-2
CASSDRGRATGELFF
TGTGCCAGTAGTGACAGGGGGCGCGCCACCGGGGAGCTGTTTTTT
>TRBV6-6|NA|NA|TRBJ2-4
CASSYGGRALNIQYF
TGTGCCAGCAGTTACGGAGGTCGCGCCCTAAACATTCAGTACTTC
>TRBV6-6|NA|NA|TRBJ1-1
CATRGLRYTEAFF
TGTGCCACTCGGGGGCTCCGGTACACTGAAGCTTTCTTT
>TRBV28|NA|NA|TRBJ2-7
CASTSGEGGYEQYF
TGTGCCAGCACTTCGGGAGAAGGGGGATACGAGCAGTACTTC
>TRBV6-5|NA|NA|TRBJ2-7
CASRKPLVTGYEQYF
TGTGCCAGCAGGAAACCACTGGTGACCGGGTACGAGCAGTACTTC
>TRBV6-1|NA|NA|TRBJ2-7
CASSPAYEQYF
TGTGCCAGCAGTCCAGCCTACGAGCAGTACTTC
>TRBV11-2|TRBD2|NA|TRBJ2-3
CASSLDGTGGSDTQYF
TGTGCCAGCAGCTTAGATGGGACGGGAGGATCAGATACGCAGTATTTT
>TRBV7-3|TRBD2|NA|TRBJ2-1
CASSLRLAGGYNEQFF
TGTGCCAGCAGCCTCCGGCTAGCGGGGGGGTACAATGAGCAGTTCTTC
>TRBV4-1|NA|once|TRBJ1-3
CASSPPRVTSGNTIYF
TGCGCCAGCAGCCCCCCAAGAGTGACGAGTGGAAACACCATATATTTT
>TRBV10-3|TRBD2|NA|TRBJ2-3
CARTSEADTQYF
TGTGCCAGGACTAGCGAGGCAGATACGCAGTATTTT
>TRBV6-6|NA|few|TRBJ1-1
CASLGNSEAFF
TGTGCCAGCTTAGGGAATTCTGAAGCTTTCTTT
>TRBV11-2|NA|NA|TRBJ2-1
CASSLGDRDNEQFF
TGTGCCAGCAGCTTAGGGGACCGAGACAATGAGCAGTTCTTC
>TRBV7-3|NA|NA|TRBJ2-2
CASSSQGTGELFF
TGTGCCAGCAGTTCCCAGGGAACCGGGGAGCTGTTTTTT
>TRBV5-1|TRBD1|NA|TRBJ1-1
CASSLAEGQVNTEAFF
TGCGCCAGCAGCTTGGCGGAAGGACAGGTAAACACTGAAGCTTTCTTT
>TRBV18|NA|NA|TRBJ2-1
CASSPSSRETYNEQFF
TGTGCCAGCTCACCATCATCAAGGGAAACCTACAATGAGCAGTTCTTC
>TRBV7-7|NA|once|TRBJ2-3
CASSSSGADTQYF
TGTGCCAGCAGCTCCTCGGGTGCAGATACGCAGTATTTT
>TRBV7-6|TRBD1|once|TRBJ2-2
CASRILRQGGTGELFF
TGTGCCAGCAGGATATTAAGACAGGGCGGCACCGGGGAGCTGTTTTTT
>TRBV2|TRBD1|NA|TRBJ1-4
CASSYTTGAKEKLFF
TGTGCCAGCAGTTACACCACAGGGGCGAAAGAAAAACTGTTTTTT
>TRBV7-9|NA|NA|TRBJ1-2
CASSLQGLGYTF
TGTGCCAGCAGCTTGCAGGGGTTAGGCTACACCTTC
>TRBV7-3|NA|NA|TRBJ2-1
CASRRAGSSYNEQFF
TGTGCCAGCAGGCGGGCGGGAAGCTCCTACAATGAGCAGTTCTTC
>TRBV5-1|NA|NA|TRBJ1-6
CASSPSGEMSQSASYNSPLHF
TGCGCCAGCAGCCCCAGCGGGGAAATGTCGCAATCCGCCTCCTATAATTCACCCCTCCACTTT
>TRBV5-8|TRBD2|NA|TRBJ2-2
CASSRPLAGTNTGELFF
TGTGCCAGCAGCAGACCCCTAGCGGGTACGAACACCGGGGAGCTGTTTTTT
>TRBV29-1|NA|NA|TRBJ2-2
CSVAWGPGELFF
TGCAGCGTTGCTTGGGGTCCCGGGGAGCTGTTTTTT
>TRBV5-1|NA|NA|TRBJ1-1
CASSLTSGDTEAFF
TGCGCCAGCAGCTTGACCAGCGGTGACACTGAAGCTTTCTTT
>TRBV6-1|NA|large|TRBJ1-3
CASMVGLSSGNTIYF
TGTGCCAGCATGGTCGGACTAAGCTCTGGAAACACCATATATTTT
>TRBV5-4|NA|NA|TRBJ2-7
CASSPGESPYEQYF
TGTGCCAGCAGCCCCGGGGAGTCCCCCTACGAGCAGTACTTC
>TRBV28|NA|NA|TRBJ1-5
CASNPPGQPQHF
TGTGCCAGCAACCCCCCGGGACAGCCCCAGCATTTT
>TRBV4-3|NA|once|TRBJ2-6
CASSHGGTGANVLTF
TGCGCCAGCAGCCATGGGGGTACTGGGGCCAACGTCCTGACTTTC
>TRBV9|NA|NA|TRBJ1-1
CASSVESRVGRQGNTEAFF
TGTGCCAGCAGCGTAGAGTCCCGGGTCGGAAGGCAGGGGAACACTGAAGCTTTCTTT
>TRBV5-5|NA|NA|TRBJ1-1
CASSFADMVSTEAFF
TGTGCCAGCAGCTTCGCCGACATGGTGAGCACTGAAGCTTTCTTT
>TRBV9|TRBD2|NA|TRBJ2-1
CASSVGEGTSGILINEQFF
TGTGCCAGCAGCGTAGGAGAAGGGACTAGCGGAATACTTATCAATGAGCAGTTCTTC
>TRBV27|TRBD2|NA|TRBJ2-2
CASKTISGMVSGELFF
TGTGCCAGCAAAACGATAAGCGGGATGGTCTCCGGGGAGCTGTTTTTT
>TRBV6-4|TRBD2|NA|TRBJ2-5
CASSATSGGGETQYF
TGTGCCAGCAGTGCCACTAGCGGGGGTGGAGAGACCCAGTACTTC
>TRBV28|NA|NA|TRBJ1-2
CASSLGTGQSYGYTF
TGTGCCAGCAGTTTAGGAACAGGGCAGAGCTATGGCTACACCTTC
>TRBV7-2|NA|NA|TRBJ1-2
CASSFRSQDYGYTF
TGTGCCAGCAGCTTTCGGAGTCAAGACTATGGCTACACCTTC